These 14 T cell receptor beta chains originate from one sample sequenced in a study of T cell repertoires in cytomegalovirus infection. A single record per CDR3 protein comes from TCRdb applying MiXCR to the reads. This sample has about 230,000 distinct CDR3 sequences, with 22% found just once. Input material: CD8+ T cells from PBMCs. The origin of the receptors is a human donor in good health (CMV status not recorded). Some clones in this sample may be carry-over from other donors' samples.

This clonotype was counted a few times. The chain has TRBV2 and TRBJ2-1; D ambiguous. CDR1 and CDR2 (germline): SNHLY, FYNNEI. This CDR3 is 13 amino acids long. The germline V and J ends were trimmed by 0 bases and 7 bases, with 7 bases remaining between them. The CDR3 spells CASSEAFGNEQFF. The CDR3 bases are TGTGCCAGCAGTGAAGCGTTTGGTAATGAGCAGTTCTTC.

On this clonotype: The junction departs from the called germline gene at one end, perhaps through a read error. This sequence joins TRBV12-3 or TRBV12-4 and TRBJ2-3, with D possibly matching TRBD2 (7 bases). The length of the CDR3 is 15 residues. CDR3 in amino acids: CVSSLPGGPADTQYF. CDR3 in DNA: TGTGTCAGCAGTTTACCCGGGGGGCCGGCAGATACGCAGTATTTT.

Concerning this clonotype: This may come from a read error, since a much larger clone is one base off. V is TRBV29-1 and J is TRBJ2-7, with D hard to call. This CDR3 region has 12 residues. CDR1 and CDR2 (germline): SQVTM, ANQGSEA. The DNA for the CDR3 is TGCAGCGTTGAATCAGACACCTACGTGCAGTACTTC. This gives the protein CSVESDTYVQYF.

This clonotype has at least ten counts. V usage is TRBV12-3 or TRBV12-4 and J usage is TRBJ2-1; D uncertain. Trimming cost V 3 bases and J 4 bases, with 10 bases left between them. This CDR3 is 14 amino acids long. In nucleotides, the CDR3 is TGTGCCAGCAGTTTGGAGTCAGAATACAATGAGCAGTTCTTC. It encodes CASSLESEYNEQFF.

The rearrangement uses TRBV28 and TRBJ2-3, with 10 bases that match TRBD2. The CDR3 length is 15 residues. The junction had 5 bases not matched to a gene; V was cut back by 3 bases and J by 5 bases. Germline V CDR1 and CDR2: MDHEN, SYDVKM. The CDR3 is CASSFLAGAGDTQYF. As DNA, the CDR3 is TGTGCCAGCAGTTTCCTAGCGGGGGCGGGAGATACGCAGTATTTT.

This clonotype was counted many times. The chain recombines TRBV15 with TRBJ1-2; D unresolved. The V and J ends lost 1 base and 4 bases respectively, with 10 bases between them. Germline V gives CDR1 LNHNV, CDR2 YYDKDF (reference sequence). CDR3 length: 14 residues. This CDR3 reads CATSRVGGPYGYTF. The CDR3 DNA reads TGTGCCACCAGCAGAGTAGGAGGTCCCTATGGCTACACCTTC.

The chain couples TRBV25-1 to TRBJ2-7; 9 positions match TRBD2. Germline loops: CDR1 MGHDK, CDR2 SYGVNS. The CDR3 covers 14 residues. With 4 bases clipped from V and 5 bases from J, the junction kept 6 bases outside the gene matches. The CDR3 protein is CASSVASGANEQYF. The CDR3 nucleotides are TGTGCCAGCAGTGTGGCTAGCGGGGCTAACGAGCAGTACTTC.

The chain combines TRBV6-2 or TRBV6-3 with TRBJ2-7; D not certain. CDR1 MNHEY and CDR2 SVGEGT come from the germline V gene. CDR3 length: 13 amino acids. V was clipped by 2 bases and J by 4 bases, with 9 bases between them. The CDR3 nucleotides read TGTGCCAGCAGTTACGTCGGAAAGTACGAGCAGTACTTC. This translates into CASSYVGKYEQYF.

In its sample, this clonotype was seen a few times. The chain is built from TRBV20-1 and TRBJ1-5, with TRBD1 identical over 9 bases. The CDR3 totals 16 residues. V dropped 0 bases and J dropped 4; count of bases not matched to a gene: 7. Germline lookup yields CDR1 DFQATT and CDR2 SNEGSKA (reference sequence). CDR3 in amino acids: CSARDSAQGANQPQHF. CDR3 nucleotide sequence: TGCAGTGCTAGAGATAGTGCACAGGGGGCGAATCAGCCCCAGCATTTT.

This clonotype has more than one count but fewer than ten. This sequence joins TRBV29-1 and TRBJ2-2; no reliable D call. Germline V gene lookup returns CDR1 SQVTM and CDR2 ANQGSEA. This CDR3 comprises 12 residues. With 4 bases removed from V and 4 bases from J, the gap between germline ends came to 7 bases. As DNA, the CDR3 is TGCAGCGTTGTATGGGGCACCGGGGAGCTGTTTTTT. It translates to CSVVWGTGELFF.

The rearrangement links TRBV6-1 to TRBJ2-1; D may be TRBD2 (5 bases). Germline values: CDR1 MNHNS, CDR2 SASEGT. This CDR3 has 13 residues. Trimming stripped 6 bases from V and 7 bases from J, with 13 bases between. This chain's CDR3 is CASSDLGGNEQFF. In DNA, the CDR3 is TGTGCCAGCAGCGACCTGGGCGGGAATGAGCAGTTCTTC.

This clonotype was detected a few times. This chain joins TRBV27 and TRBJ1-1; D is perhaps TRBD1 (5 bases). CDR1 is MNHEY and CDR2 is SMNVEV in the germline V gene (reference sequence). V dropped 5 bases and J dropped 5 bases, with 6 bases sitting between them. CDR3 length equals 11 residues. The CDR3 DNA reads as TGTGCCAGCAGTGGGGGTACTGAAGCTTTCTTT. Translated: CASSGGTEAFF.

Only a few counts were recorded for this clonotype. The chain recombines TRBV7-9 with TRBJ1-1; D is uncertain. Trimming stripped 2 bases from V and 2 bases from J, with 6 bases between. The V gene's germline CDR1 is SEHNR and CDR2 FQNEAQ (reference sequence). This CDR3 comprises 13 residues. CDR3 DNA sequence: TGTGCCAGCAGCTTAAGCGATAACACTGAAGCTTTCTTT. As protein: CASSLSDNTEAFF. The whole variable domain, remainder taken from reference TRBV7-9 and TRBJ1-1, is DTGVSQNPRHKITKRGQNVTFRCDPISEHNRLYWYRQTLGQGPEFLTYFQNEAQLEKSRLLSDRFSAERPKGSFSTLEIQRTEQGDSAMYLCASSLSDNTEAFFGQGTRLTVV.

This clonotype was observed many times. This rearrangement joins TRBV7-6 to TRBJ2-3; D is perhaps TRBD1 or TRBD2 (5 bases each). From germline, CDR1 is SGHVS and CDR2 FNYEAQ. The germline V and J ends were trimmed by 8 bases and 8 bases, with 14 bases remaining between them. The CDR3 contains 12 residues. The CDR3 region is CASVTGLGTQYF. The CDR3 DNA reads as TGTGCCAGCGTAACAGGACTTGGTACGCAGTATTTT.